This TCR beta chain was sequenced during a study of memory CD4+ T cells and cytomegalovirus serostatus. Overall study: This sample comes from healthy Belgian adults, 8 to 10 CMV seropositive, approximately 22 seronegative. Study results and caveats: The CMV-associated TCR signature appears largely within the CD4+ memory repertoire. CD4+ memory repertoires contained about 40% of the 164 reported CMV TCRbeta sequences.

CDR1 SGHVS and CDR2 FQNEAQ come from the germline V gene. The CDR3 consists of 16 residues. V dropped 5 bases and J dropped 0; count of bases not matched to a gene: 8. Profiling relied on immunoSEQ multiplex PCR, and the TCRdb table lists in-frame clones only, not all of them. The data contain under 75,000 clones, around three quarters of them singletons. Details on this clone: What it binds is unknown.

The sort gate was single viable CD3+CD4+CD8-CD45RO+ cells for memory CD4+ T cells. Serum IgG to CMV pp150, pp28, p38 and p52 defined serostatus. The chain couples TRBV7-8 to TRBJ2-3; 7 positions match TRBD1. This TCR derives from an adult in good health and CMV-seronegative. Some clones in this sample may be carry-over from other donors' samples. The sample consisted of memory CD4+ T cells from blood. In DNA form, the CDR3 reads TGTGCCAGCAGCAAGAGGACAGGCCCTAGCACAGATACGCAGTATTTT. This encodes CASSKRTGPSTDTQYF.